The 27 T cell receptor beta chains below all came from one sample that was sequenced in a study of cytomegalovirus exposure and HLA in healthy donors. Use of 60 Vbeta and 13 Jbeta primers characterized the PCR. Using immunoSEQ multiplex PCR, the repertoire was profiled, and TCRdb retains in-frame clones only, with some absent. The profile shows approximately 100,000 clones, 85% of them singletons. The sequencing input was PBMCs. Receptors originate from a man aged 40-49 years in good health and CMV-seropositive.

The V and J genes are TRBV7-2 and TRBJ2-1; weak D call: TRBD1 (7 bases). This CDR3 spans 18 amino acids. CDR1 SGHTA and CDR2 FQGNSA come from the germline V gene. Trimming cost V 1 base and J 2 bases, with 18 bases left between them. The CDR3 region is CASSLVRRGRGAYNEQFF. In nucleotides, the CDR3 is TGTGCCAGCAGCTTAGTTCGTCGGGGCAGGGGGGCCTACAATGAGCAGTTCTTC.

The rearrangement joins TRBV6-1 to TRBJ2-7, with D possibly being TRBD1 (6 bases). V was trimmed by 6 bases and J by 5 bases, leaving 14 bases between them. The CDR3 runs 13 residues. Per the germline V gene, CDR1 is MNHNS and CDR2 is SASEGT. Here the CDR3 reads CASSRTRGDEQYF. The CDR3 nucleotides are TGTGCCAGCAGCCGCACCAGGGGCGACGAGCAGTACTTC.

The V and J genes are TRBV10-2 and TRBJ2-7, with D tentatively TRBD2 (6 bases). Trimming took 3 bases from V and 6 from J, leaving 12 bases between them. From germline, CDR1 is WSHSY and CDR2 SAAADI. CDR3 size: 13 residues. Here the CDR3 DNA reads TGCGCCAGCAGTGACCTCAGGGAGGCCGAGCAGTACTTC. It encodes CASSDLREAEQYF.

The genes are TRBV5-1 and TRBJ2-1; TRBD2 matches 11 bases. Trimming cost V 4 bases and J 3 bases; bases outside gene matches: 3. CDR1 and CDR2 from the germline V gene are SGHRS and YFSETQ. The CDR3 runs to 15 residues. The CDR3 DNA sequence: TGCGCCAGCAGCCCCGGGACTAGCGGCTACAATGAGCAGTTCTTC. Encoded protein: CASSPGTSGYNEQFF.

The chain couples TRBV5-1 to TRBJ2-7, with a weak D call TRBD1 (5 bases). CDR3 length equals 14 residues. V lost 4 bases to trimming and J lost 4 bases, with 15 bases between them. Per germline, CDR1 SGHRS and CDR2 YFSETQ. The CDR3 here is CASSPDTAAYEQYF. In nucleotides, the CDR3 is TGCGCCAGCAGCCCGGACACCGCAGCGTACGAGCAGTACTTC.

This clone was recorded once. The V call is TRBV19, the J call TRBJ1-5, with TRBD1 as a possible D gene (6 bases). The CDR3 has 14 amino acids. Germline values: CDR1 LNHDA, CDR2 SQIVND (reference sequence). V was clipped by 3 bases and J by 7 bases, with 13 bases between them. The CDR3 DNA follows: TGTGCCAGTAGTATCCCAGGGGCACGGCAGCCCCAGCATTTT. It is translated as CASSIPGARQPQHF. Drawing the rest from reference TRBV19 and TRBJ1-5, the complete variable domain is DGGITQSPKYLFRKEGQNVTLSCEQNLNHDAMYWYRQDPGQGLRLIYYSQIVNDFQKGDIAEGYSVSREKKESFPLTVTSAQKNPTAFYLCASSIPGARQPQHFGDGTRLSIL.

The chain links TRBV18 to TRBJ2-7; D is uncertain. The germline gives CDR1 KGHSH, CDR2 LQKENI. The CDR3 totals 14 residues. V was trimmed by 0 bases and J by 3 bases, leaving 9 bases between them. The CDR3 reads CASSPPGPYYEQYF. CDR3 DNA: TGTGCCAGCTCACCACCGGGCCCGTACTACGAGCAGTACTTC.

The rearrangement uses TRBV5-6 and TRBJ2-7; D possibly corresponds to TRBD1 (6 bases). CDR3 length equals 15 residues. Deletions cut 4 bases from V and 3 bases from J, with 17 bases between. Germline V gene data show CDR1 as SGHDT and CDR2 as YYEEEE. The CDR3 is CASSTSPDSFYEQYF. As DNA, the CDR3 is TGTGCCAGCAGCACATCCCCGGACAGTTTCTACGAGCAGTACTTC.

The chain couples TRBV5-4 to TRBJ2-7; 8 bases line up with TRBD2. Germline CDR1 and CDR2: SGHNT and YYREEE (reference sequence). V trimming: 4 bases; J trimming: 2 bases; junction bases outside the gene matches: 14. This CDR3 region has 17 residues. CDR3 coding DNA: TGTGCCAGCAGCGGAAGTACCGGGACTAGGTCTCCCTACGAGCAGTACTTC. Its translation: CASSGSTGTRSPYEQYF. Combining the CDR3 with reference TRBV5-4 and TRBJ2-7 gives the whole variable domain ETGVTQSPTHLIKTRGQQVTLRCSSQSGHNTVSWYQQALGQGPQFIFQYYREEENGRGNFPPRFSGLQFPNYSSELNVNALELDDSALYLCASSGSTGTRSPYEQYFGPGTRLTVT.

The chain has TRBV5-8 and TRBJ1-5; 8 bases align to TRBD1. The CDR3 spans 15 residues. J was trimmed by 7 bases and V by 4 bases; bases with no gene match: 10. The V gene's germline CDR1 is SGHTS and CDR2 YDEGEE. The CDR3 nucleotides read TGTGCCAGCAGCACCAAACAGGGGGTTGACCAGCCCCAGCATTTT. Translating gives CASSTKQGVDQPQHF.

This chain connects TRBV6-1 to TRBJ1-5; D is undetermined. CDR1 is MNHNS, CDR2 SASEGT, per germline. The CDR3 is 13 amino acids. Trimming left V 6 bases short and J 5 bases short, with 11 bases between. CDR3 residues: CASSPRSDQPQHF. For the CDR3, the DNA is TGTGCCAGCAGCCCGCGAAGTGATCAGCCCCAGCATTTT.

The chain joins TRBV4-1 to TRBJ1-2; D gene uncertain. The germline V and J ends were trimmed by 0 bases and 5 bases, with 10 bases remaining between them. The CDR3 sequence is 14 residues long. CDR1 is MGHRA, CDR2 YSYEKL, per germline. The CDR3 DNA sequence: TGCGCCAGCAGCCAAGAATCGGGTTTGTATGGCTACACCTTC. Translating gives CASSQESGLYGYTF.

The chain has TRBV5-4 and TRBJ2-7; D unresolved. Trimming left V 1 base short and J 2 bases short, with 7 bases between. The CDR3 sequence is 13 residues long. The germline V gene has CDR1 SGHNT and CDR2 YYREEE (reference sequence). CDR3 protein: CASSLPPAYEQYF. CDR3 nucleotide sequence: TGTGCCAGCAGCTTGCCTCCCGCCTACGAGCAGTACTTC.

The chain uses TRBV6-5 and TRBJ2-1; 10 nucleotides line up with TRBD2. Germline CDR1 reads MNHEY; CDR2 reads SVGAGI. V gave up 4 bases and J gave up 7 bases; unmatched junction bases: 7. CDR3 size: 15 residues. CDR3 in DNA: TGTGCCAGCAGTTCCACTAGCGGGAATTTAAATGAGCAGTTCTTC. It is translated as CASSSTSGNLNEQFF.

The J gene is TRBJ2-5, the V gene TRBV5-4; 8 bases fit TRBD2. Trimming removed 4 bases from V and 4 bases from J; junction bases left unmatched: 12. Germline values: CDR1 SGHNT, CDR2 YYREEE (reference sequence). The CDR3 length is 16 residues. CDR3 sequence reads: CASSPRKREPSETQYF. The CDR3, as DNA: TGTGCCAGCAGCCCCCGGAAGCGGGAGCCGTCAGAGACCCAGTACTTC.

This clone was observed a few times. V is TRBV7-6 and J is TRBJ2-1; 7 bases fit TRBD1. From germline, CDR1 is SGHVS and CDR2 FNYEAQ. This CDR3 has 18 residues. The J segment lost 4 bases and the V segment lost 2 bases, leaving 14 bases of the junction unmatched. The CDR3 DNA sequence: TGTGCCAGCAGCTTATTTTTTGTACAGGACAGGTCGTACAATGAGCAGTTCTTC. It codes for CASSLFFVQDRSYNEQFF.

This clone was seen once. The chain employs TRBV18 and TRBJ1-5; 8 bases are shared with TRBD1. Germline loops: CDR1 KGHSH, CDR2 LQKENI. The CDR3 length is 15 residues. The J segment lost 4 bases and the V segment lost 0 bases, leaving 2 bases of the junction unmatched. The CDR3 loop reads CASSPPGTGNQPQHF. The CDR3 coding sequence is TGTGCCAGCTCACCACCTGGGACAGGTAATCAGCCCCAGCATTTT.

This clone was observed a handful of times. CDR3 nucleotides: TGTGCCAGCAGCGTCTCGACTAGCGGGTTTGCGTATGAGCAGTTCTTC. This codes for CASSVSTSGFAYEQFF. The chain is built from TRBV9 and TRBJ2-1, with 10 bases matching TRBD2. Germline CDR1 reads SGDLS; CDR2 reads YYNGEE. The CDR3 consists of 16 residues. Germline trimming cut 2 bases from V and 8 bases from J; bases unmatched to any gene: 10.

The gene calls are TRBV29-1 and TRBJ2-1; the D gene is possibly TRBD1 (7 bases). CDR1 is SQVTM, CDR2 ANQGSEA, per germline. Trimming shortened V by 5 bases and J by 5 bases, and 19 bases separated the two germline ends. This CDR3 is built from 15 residues. The CDR3 nucleotides are TGCAGCGTTCCCAGGGGGGCCGGATTTAACAATGAGCAGTTCTTC. Its protein product is CSVPRGAGFNNEQFF.

The rearrangement links TRBV19 to TRBJ2-7; D possibly corresponds to TRBD1 (5 bases). The CDR3 contains 14 residues. The germline V gene has CDR1 LNHDA and CDR2 SQIVND (reference sequence). V gave up 7 bases and J gave up 5 bases, with 18 bases separating them. The DNA for the CDR3 is TGTGCCAGTAAGGATAATCGTGTAGGGGACGAGCAGTACTTC. This sequence encodes CASKDNRVGDEQYF.

This chain uses TRBV7-8 with TRBJ1-1; the D gene is possibly TRBD1 (5 bases). V dropped 1 base and J dropped 6 bases, with 15 bases sitting between them. The CDR3 runs to 15 residues. The germline V gene encodes CDR1 SGHVS and CDR2 FQNEAQ. Written as DNA, the CDR3 is TGTGCCAGCAGCTTAGGGGCAGGGACTAAGGCTGAAGCTTTCTTT. Protein: CASSLGAGTKAEAFF.

The chain employs TRBV7-9 and TRBJ1-3; the match to TRBD1 covers 9 bases. V shed 3 bases, J shed 8 bases, and the junction held 5 bases outside the gene matches. In germline, CDR1 is SEHNR, CDR2 FQNEAQ (reference sequence). CDR3 length: 14 amino acids. The CDR3 region is CASSFTGGADTIYF. In nucleotides, the CDR3 is TGTGCCAGCAGCTTCACAGGGGGCGCCGACACCATATATTTT.

This clone was picked up a small number of times. The V gene is TRBV27, the J gene TRBJ2-1, with 9 positions matching TRBD1. The CDR3 is 15 amino acids. Germline-derived CDR1 and CDR2 are MNHEY and SMNVEV (reference sequence). Germline trimming cut 8 bases from V and 6 bases from J; bases unmatched to any gene: 11. The CDR3 DNA reads as TGTGCCAGCTCACGGCGAGGGACAGGGCTCAATGAGCAGTTCTTC. Amino acids: CASSRRGTGLNEQFF.

This clone has just one count. The V gene is TRBV6-1, the J gene TRBJ1-1, with TRBD1 as a possible D gene (6 bases). Germline V CDR1 and CDR2: MNHNS, SASEGT. The CDR3 covers 15 residues. Trimming left V 5 bases short and J 6 bases short, with 19 bases between. CDR3 bases: TGTGCCAGCAGTACGGGGACACAGCGGGGGGCTGAAGCTTTCTTT. Translation: CASSTGTQRGAEAFF.

The V gene is TRBV28, the J gene TRBJ2-5, with 7 bases fitting TRBD2. The DNA matches TRBJ2-7 better at its end, which makes the J call doubtful. This CDR3 is 17 amino acids long. CDR1 and CDR2 (germline): MDHEN, SYDVKM. The CDR3 DNA reads TGTGCCAGCAGTTTTCCTGGACTAGACCGAAACTCCTACGAGCAGTACTTC. Its translation: CASSFPGLDRNSYEQYF.

The V and J genes are TRBV23-1 and TRBJ2-1; 10 positions agree with TRBD1. Being an ORF, TRBV23-1 has a function that is uncertain. J gave up 7 bases and V 4 bases, and 7 bases lay outside the gene matches. CDR3 size: 15 residues. The CDR3 sequence: CASSRDRGSVNEQFF. The CDR3 coding sequence is TGCGCCAGCAGTCGGGACAGGGGAAGTGTGAATGAGCAGTTCTTC.

V usage is TRBV5-1 and J usage is TRBJ2-7; 10 nucleotides agree with TRBD1. The trim removed 3 bases at V and 4 bases at J, leaving 7 bases unmatched. The CDR3 runs 15 residues. The germline CDR1 and CDR2 sequences are SGHRS and YFSETQ. CDR3 region: CASSSRTGGSYEQYF. DNA for the CDR3: TGCGCCAGCAGCTCCAGGACAGGGGGATCGTACGAGCAGTACTTC.